This T cell receptor beta chain was sequenced for a study of TIL therapy for anti-PD-1-resistant metastatic lung cancer. The overall study: Tumor harvest preceded PD-1/PD-L1 blockade, followed by nivolumab treatment. Most patients had lung adenocarcinoma; several tumors were EGFR-mutant, two ALK-rearranged; half smoked currently or formerly.

Documented time point: pre-treatment sample, taken before nivolumab and TIL therapy. This CDR3 region has 16 residues. V lost 1 base, J lost 8 bases, and 17 bases lay in between. Germline V gene lookup returns CDR1 SNHLY and CDR2 FYNNEI. The immunoSEQ assay was v3. Sequencing depth was some 2 million read pairs for survey level, about 5-6 million for deep. Only in-frame clones appear in the TCRdb table, and some are missing; sequencing was by immunoSEQ multiplex PCR. The sample records 60,000 or so clones, under 75% being singletons. The rearrangement joins TRBV2 to TRBJ2-2; possibly TRBD2 for D (6 bases). Sequenced here: blood, sampled at baseline. The receptor's source is a person between 25 and 79 years old with non-small cell lung cancer. For the CDR3, the DNA is TGTGCCAGCAGTGAAGGACTAGTACAATATTCGGGGGAGCTGTTTTTT. Encoded protein: CASSEGLVQYSGELFF.